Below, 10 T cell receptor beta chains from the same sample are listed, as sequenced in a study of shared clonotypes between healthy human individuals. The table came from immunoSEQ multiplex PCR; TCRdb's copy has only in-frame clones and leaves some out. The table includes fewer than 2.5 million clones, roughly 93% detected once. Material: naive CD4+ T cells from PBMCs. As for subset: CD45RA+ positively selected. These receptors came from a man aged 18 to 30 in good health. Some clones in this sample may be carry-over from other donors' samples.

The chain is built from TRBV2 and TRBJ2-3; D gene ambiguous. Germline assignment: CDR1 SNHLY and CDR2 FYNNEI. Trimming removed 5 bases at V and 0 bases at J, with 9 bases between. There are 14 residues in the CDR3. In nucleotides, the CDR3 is TGTGCCAGCAGTAAGACGGCTAGCACAGATACGCAGTATTTT. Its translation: CASSKTASTDTQYF.

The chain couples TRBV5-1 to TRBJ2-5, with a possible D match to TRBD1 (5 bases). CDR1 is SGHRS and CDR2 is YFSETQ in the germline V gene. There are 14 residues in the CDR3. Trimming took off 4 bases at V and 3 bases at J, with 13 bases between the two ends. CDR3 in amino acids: CASSDLGLEETQYF. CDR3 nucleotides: TGCGCCAGCAGCGACTTGGGGCTGGAAGAGACCCAGTACTTC.

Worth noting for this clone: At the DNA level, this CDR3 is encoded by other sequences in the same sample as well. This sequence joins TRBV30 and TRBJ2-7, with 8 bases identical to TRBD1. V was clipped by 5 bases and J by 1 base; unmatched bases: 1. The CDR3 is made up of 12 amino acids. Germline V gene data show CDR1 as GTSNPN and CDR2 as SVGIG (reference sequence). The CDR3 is CAWGQGSYEQYF. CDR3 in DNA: TGTGCCTGGGGACAGGGTTCCTACGAGCAGTACTTC. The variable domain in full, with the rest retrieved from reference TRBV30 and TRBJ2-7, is SQTIHQWPATLVQPVGSPLSLECTVEGTSNPNLYWYRQAAGRGLQLLFYSVGIGQISSEVPQNLSASRPQDRQFILSSKKLLLSDSGFYLCAWGQGSYEQYFGPGTRLTVT.

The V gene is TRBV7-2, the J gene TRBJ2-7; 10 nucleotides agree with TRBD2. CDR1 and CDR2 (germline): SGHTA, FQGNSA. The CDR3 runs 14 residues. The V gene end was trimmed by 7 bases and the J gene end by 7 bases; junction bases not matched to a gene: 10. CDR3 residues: CASTRAGGPREQYF. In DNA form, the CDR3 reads TGTGCCAGCACTAGAGCGGGAGGGCCGAGGGAGCAGTACTTC.

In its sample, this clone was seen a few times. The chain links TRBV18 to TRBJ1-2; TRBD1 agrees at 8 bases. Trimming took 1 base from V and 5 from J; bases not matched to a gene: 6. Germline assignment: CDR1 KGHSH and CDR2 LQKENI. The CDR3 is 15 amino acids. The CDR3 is CASSPLGTGGYGYTF. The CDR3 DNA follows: TGTGCCAGCTCACCACTTGGGACAGGAGGGTATGGCTACACCTTC.

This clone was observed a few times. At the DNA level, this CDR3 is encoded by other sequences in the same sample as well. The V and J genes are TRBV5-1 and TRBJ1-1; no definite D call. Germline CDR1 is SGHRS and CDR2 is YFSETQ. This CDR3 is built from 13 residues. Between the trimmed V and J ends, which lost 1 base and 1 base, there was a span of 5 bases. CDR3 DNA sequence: TGCGCCAGCAGCTTGACTCAGAACACTGAAGCTTTCTTT. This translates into CASSLTQNTEAFF. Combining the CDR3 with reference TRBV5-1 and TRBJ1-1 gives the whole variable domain KAGVTQTPRYLIKTRGQQVTLSCSPISGHRSVSWYQQTPGQGLQFLFEYFSETQRNKGNFPGRFSGRQFSNSRSEMNVSTLELGDSALYLCASSLTQNTEAFFGQGTRLTVV.

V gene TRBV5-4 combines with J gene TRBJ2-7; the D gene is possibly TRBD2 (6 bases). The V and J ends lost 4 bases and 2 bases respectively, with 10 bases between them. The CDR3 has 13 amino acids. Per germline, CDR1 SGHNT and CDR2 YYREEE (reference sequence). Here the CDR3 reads CASSLSGPYEQYF. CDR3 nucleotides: TGTGCCAGCAGCCTTAGCGGTCCCTACGAGCAGTACTTC.

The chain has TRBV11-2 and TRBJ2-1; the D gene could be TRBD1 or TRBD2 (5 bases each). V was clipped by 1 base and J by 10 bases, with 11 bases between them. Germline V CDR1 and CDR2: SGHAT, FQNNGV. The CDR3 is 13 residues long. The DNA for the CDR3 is TGTGCCAGCAGCTTAGGATGGGACCAGGAGCAGTTCTTC. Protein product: CASSLGWDQEQFF.

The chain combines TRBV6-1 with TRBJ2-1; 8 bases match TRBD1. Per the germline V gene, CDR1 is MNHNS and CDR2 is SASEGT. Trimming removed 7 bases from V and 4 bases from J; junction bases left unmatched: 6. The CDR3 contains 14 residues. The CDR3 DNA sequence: TGTGCCAGCAACAGGGGGGCCTCATACAATGAGCAGTTCTTC. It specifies CASNRGASYNEQFF.

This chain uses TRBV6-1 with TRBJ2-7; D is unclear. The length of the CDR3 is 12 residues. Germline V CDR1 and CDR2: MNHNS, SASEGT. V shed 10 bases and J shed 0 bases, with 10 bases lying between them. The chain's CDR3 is CATRRSSYEQYF. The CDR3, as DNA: TGTGCCACTCGAAGGAGCTCCTACGAGCAGTACTTC.